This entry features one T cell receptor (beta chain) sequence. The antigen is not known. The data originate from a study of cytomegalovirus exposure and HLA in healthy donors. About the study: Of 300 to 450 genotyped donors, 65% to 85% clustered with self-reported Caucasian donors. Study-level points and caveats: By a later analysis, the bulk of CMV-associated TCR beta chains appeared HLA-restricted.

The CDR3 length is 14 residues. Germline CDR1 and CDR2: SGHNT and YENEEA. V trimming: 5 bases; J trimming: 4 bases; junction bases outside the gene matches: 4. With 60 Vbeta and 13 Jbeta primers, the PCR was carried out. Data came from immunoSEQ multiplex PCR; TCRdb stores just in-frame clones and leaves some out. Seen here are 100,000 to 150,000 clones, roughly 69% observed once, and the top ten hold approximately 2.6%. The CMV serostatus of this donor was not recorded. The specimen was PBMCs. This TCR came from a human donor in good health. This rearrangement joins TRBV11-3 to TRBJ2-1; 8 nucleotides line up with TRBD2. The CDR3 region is CASSPGGAYNEQFF. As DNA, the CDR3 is TGTGCCAGCAGCCCCGGGGGGGCGTACAATGAGCAGTTCTTC.